This entry concerns a single TCR beta chain. Its antigen is undetermined. The record originates from a study of T cell repertoires in cytomegalovirus infection. This CDR3 contains 15 residues. V gave up 3 bases and J gave up 8 bases; unmatched junction bases: 8. Germline CDR1 is SGHNT and CDR2 is YYREEE (reference sequence). Study-wide findings and caveats: Cumulated frequencies of public TCR beta families served to identify carriers of CMV plus the relevant HLA.

From the reads, TCRdb called clonotypes with MiXCR, one entry per CDR3 protein. The data hold hundreds of thousands of distinct CDR3 sequences, with 25% to 30% observed a single time. J is TRBJ1-6 and V is TRBV5-4; 7 bases match TRBD1. Sequences were derived from cultured PBMCs, sampled from culture after CMV antigen stimulation. The TCR was taken from a human donor in good health (CMV status not recorded). Some clones in this sample may be carry-over from other donors' samples. The CDR3 nucleotides are TGTGCCAGCAGCTATTCCGGGACAGCATATTCACCCCTCCACTTT. Translating gives CASSYSGTAYSPLHF.